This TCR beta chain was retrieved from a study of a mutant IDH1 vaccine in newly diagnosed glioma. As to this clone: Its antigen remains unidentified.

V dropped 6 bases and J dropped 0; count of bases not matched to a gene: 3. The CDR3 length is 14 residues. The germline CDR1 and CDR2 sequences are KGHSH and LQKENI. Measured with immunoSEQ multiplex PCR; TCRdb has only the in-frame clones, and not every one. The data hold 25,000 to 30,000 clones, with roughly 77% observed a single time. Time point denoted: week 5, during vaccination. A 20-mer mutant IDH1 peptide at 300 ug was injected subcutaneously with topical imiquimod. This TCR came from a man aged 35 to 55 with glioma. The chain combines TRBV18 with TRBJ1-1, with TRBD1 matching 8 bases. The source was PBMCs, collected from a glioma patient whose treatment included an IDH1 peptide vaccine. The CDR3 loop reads CASSRDRLNTEAFF. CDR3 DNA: TGTGCCAGCTCGCGGGACAGGTTGAACACTGAAGCTTTCTTT.